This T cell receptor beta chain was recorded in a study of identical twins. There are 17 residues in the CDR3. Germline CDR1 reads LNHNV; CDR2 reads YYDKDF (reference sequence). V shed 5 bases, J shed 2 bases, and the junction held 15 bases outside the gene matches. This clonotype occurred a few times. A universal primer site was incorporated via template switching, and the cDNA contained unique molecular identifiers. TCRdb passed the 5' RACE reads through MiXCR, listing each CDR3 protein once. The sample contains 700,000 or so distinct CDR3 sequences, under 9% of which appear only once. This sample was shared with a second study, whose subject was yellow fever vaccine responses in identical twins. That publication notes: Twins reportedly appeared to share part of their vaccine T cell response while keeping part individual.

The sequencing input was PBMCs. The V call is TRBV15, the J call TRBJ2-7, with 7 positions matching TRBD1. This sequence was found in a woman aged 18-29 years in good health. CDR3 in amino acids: CATSPLEWGTETYEQYF. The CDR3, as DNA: TGTGCCACCAGCCCCCTGGAGTGGGGGACAGAGACCTACGAGCAGTACTTC. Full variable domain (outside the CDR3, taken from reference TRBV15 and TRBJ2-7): DAMVIQNPRYQVTQFGKPVTLSCSQTLNHNVMYWYQQKSSQAPKLLFHYYDKDFNNEADTPDNFQSRRPNTSFCFLDIRSPGLGDTAMYLCATSPLEWGTETYEQYFGPGTRLTVT.